This T cell receptor (beta chain) derives from a study of T cell responses to AZD1222 COVID-19 vaccine. The repertoire was sequenced with immunoSEQ multiplex PCR; TCRdb's copy has only in-frame clones and lacks some. The sample contains over 100,000 clones, around 86% of which appear only once. Findings and limits, study-wide: Mostly white British, mostly female donors; authors suggested clonal diversity may be underestimated. All repertoire sampling was performed exclusively after the peak T cell response. Nearly half of spike-specific TCRs reportedly target unmutated variant regions.

V dropped 4 bases and J dropped 2; count of bases not matched to a gene: 7. Germline values: CDR1 GTSNPN, CDR2 SVGIG (reference sequence). The CDR3 consists of 15 residues. On this clone itself: Its matching antigen is unknown.

The chain employs TRBV30 and TRBJ1-3; the match to TRBD1 covers 8 bases. Sample: peripheral blood, taken on day 0 of AZD1222 vaccination. The sequence derives from an adult in good health. This CDR3 is CAWTTMTGAGNTIYF. DNA for the CDR3: TGTGCCTGGACTACCATGACAGGGGCTGGAAACACCATATATTTT.